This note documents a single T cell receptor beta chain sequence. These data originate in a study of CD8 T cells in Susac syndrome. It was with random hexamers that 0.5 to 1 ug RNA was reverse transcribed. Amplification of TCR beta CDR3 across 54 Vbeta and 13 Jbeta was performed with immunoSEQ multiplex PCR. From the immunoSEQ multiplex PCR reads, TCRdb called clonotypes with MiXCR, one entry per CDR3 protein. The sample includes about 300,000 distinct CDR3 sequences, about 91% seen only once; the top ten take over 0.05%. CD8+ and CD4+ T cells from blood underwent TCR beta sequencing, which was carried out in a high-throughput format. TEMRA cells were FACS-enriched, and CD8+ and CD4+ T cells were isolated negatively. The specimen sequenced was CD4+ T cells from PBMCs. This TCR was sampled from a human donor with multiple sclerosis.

The CDR3 is CASTGQGTYEQYF. CDR3 coding DNA: TGTGCCAGCACCGGACAGGGCACCTACGAGCAGTACTTC. V and J are TRBV12-3 or TRBV12-4 and TRBJ2-7, with TRBD1 matching 8 bases. The CDR3 spans 13 residues. Losses at the gene ends were 7 bases for V and 2 bases for J; bases not matched to a gene: 4.